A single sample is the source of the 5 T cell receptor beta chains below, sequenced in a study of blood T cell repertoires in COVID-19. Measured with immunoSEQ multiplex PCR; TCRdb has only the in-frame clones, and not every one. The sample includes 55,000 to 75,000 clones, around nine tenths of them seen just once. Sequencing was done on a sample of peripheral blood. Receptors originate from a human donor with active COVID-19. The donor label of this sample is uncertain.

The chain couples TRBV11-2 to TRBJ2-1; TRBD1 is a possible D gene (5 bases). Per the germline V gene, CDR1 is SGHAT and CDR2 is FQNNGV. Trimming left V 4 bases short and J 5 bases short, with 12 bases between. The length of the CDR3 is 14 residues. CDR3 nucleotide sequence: TGTGCCAGCAGCTCGATCTGGGGCAACAATGAGCAGTTCTTC. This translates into CASSSIWGNNEQFF.

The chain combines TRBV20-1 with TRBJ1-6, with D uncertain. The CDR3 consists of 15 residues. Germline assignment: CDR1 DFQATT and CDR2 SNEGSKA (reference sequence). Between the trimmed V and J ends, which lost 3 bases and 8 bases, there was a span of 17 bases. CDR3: CSASSLGGWDSPLHF. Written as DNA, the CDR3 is TGCAGTGCTAGTTCGCTAGGTGGTTGGGATTCACCCCTCCACTTT.

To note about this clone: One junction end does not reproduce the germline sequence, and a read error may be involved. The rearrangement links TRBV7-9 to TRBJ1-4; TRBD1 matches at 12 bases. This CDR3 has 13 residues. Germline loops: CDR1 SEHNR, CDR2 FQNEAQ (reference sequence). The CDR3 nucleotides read TGTGCCAGCAGATCACGGGACAGGGGGCAACCGGAGTTT. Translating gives CASRSRDRGQPEF.

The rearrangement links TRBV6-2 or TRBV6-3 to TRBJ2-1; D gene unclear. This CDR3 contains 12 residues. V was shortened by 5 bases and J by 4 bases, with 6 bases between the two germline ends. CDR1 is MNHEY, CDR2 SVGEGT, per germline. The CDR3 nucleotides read TGTGCCAGCAGTACAATATACAATGAGCAGTTCTTC. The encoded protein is CASSTIYNEQFF.

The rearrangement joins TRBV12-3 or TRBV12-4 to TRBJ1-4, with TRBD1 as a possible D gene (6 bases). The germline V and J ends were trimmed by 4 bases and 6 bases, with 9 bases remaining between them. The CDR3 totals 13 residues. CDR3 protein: CASSYRVDEKLFF. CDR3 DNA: TGTGCCAGCAGTTACAGGGTGGATGAAAAACTGTTTTTT.